A single sample gave rise to the 17 T cell receptor beta chains below, sequenced in a study of T cells in Graves' hyperthyroidism and ophthalmopathy (dated by TCRdb to the late 2010s). Libraries came from multiplex PCR. Sequencing used an Illumina HiSeq 2000. The TCR beta CDR3 regions were amplified from the RNA transcripts. For the first round of RT-PCR on the TCR CDR3, the HTBI primer set was used together with the Qiagen OneStep RT-PCR kit. TCRdb reran the public reads through fastp at Q25 and MiXCR, keeping productive beta chains. Each entry is one CDR3 protein sequence, shown with its most common DNA and genes. The sample table holds roughly 510,000 distinct CDR3 sequences, of which under 25% were seen once. The leading ten clones occupy about 26% of the sample. The sequencing input was blood. The source of these receptors is a man younger than 30 with Graves' hyperthyroidism.

This clonotype turned up a few times. The J gene is TRBJ1-1, the V gene TRBV19; D unclear. This CDR3 contains 14 residues. The germline V and J ends were trimmed by 7 bases and 2 bases, with 14 bases remaining between them. The germline gives CDR1 LNHDA, CDR2 SQIVND (reference sequence). CDR3 protein: CASTRGPANTEAFF. The DNA for the CDR3 is TGTGCCAGTACCAGAGGTCCAGCCAACACTGAAGCTTTCTTT.

A few counts support this clonotype. The rearrangement links TRBV12-3 or TRBV12-4 to TRBJ1-2; the D is unclear. Trimming cost V 5 bases and J 8 bases, with 18 bases left between them. The CDR3 sequence is 14 residues long. This CDR3 is CASSVPGGGSGYTF. The CDR3 DNA follows: TGTGCCAGCAGTGTCCCGGGAGGAGGATCCGGCTACACCTTC.

The chain uses TRBV20-1 and TRBJ1-2; D remains ambiguous. V was pared by 3 bases and J by 4 bases, with 18 bases between. CDR1 and CDR2 from the germline V gene are DFQATT and SNEGSKA (reference sequence). This CDR3 is built from 15 residues. Here the CDR3 reads CSASNHGKPVYGYTF. CDR3 DNA sequence: TGCAGTGCTAGTAACCACGGAAAACCCGTCTATGGCTACACCTTC.

At least ten counts were recorded for this clonotype. J is TRBJ2-5 and V is TRBV28; D could derive from TRBD1 or TRBD2 (6 bases each). The ends were cut back, 3 bases at V and 2 bases at J, with 13 bases in the middle. The CDR3 runs 15 residues. Germline V gives CDR1 MDHEN, CDR2 SYDVKM. CDR3 sequence: CASSLSRGTQETQYF. The CDR3 region has the DNA TGTGCCAGCAGTTTGTCCCGGGGGACACAAGAGACCCAGTACTTC.

This clonotype has a count of ten or more. The chain couples TRBV20-1 to TRBJ1-5; D ambiguous. Germline CDR1 DFQATT, CDR2 SNEGSKA (reference sequence). The CDR3 extends over 14 amino acids. Deletions cut 3 bases from V and 0 bases from J, with 9 bases between. The CDR3 nucleotides read TGCAGTGCTAGTATACAGTATAGCAATCAGCCCCAGCATTTT. Amino acids: CSASIQYSNQPQHF.

This clonotype has ten or more counts. The chain carries TRBV27 and TRBJ2-2; D remains unclear. CDR3 length: 15 amino acids. Germline lookup yields CDR1 MNHEY and CDR2 SMNVEV (reference sequence). Trimming shortened V by 0 bases and J by 4 bases, and 9 bases separated the two germline ends. CDR3 in DNA: TGTGCCAGCAGTTTATCTGGTACAGCCACCGGGGAGCTGTTTTTT. Translated: CASSLSGTATGELFF.

This clonotype showed up many times. CDR3 sequence (DNA): TGTGCCAGCAGCCTCGGGACAAACCAAGAGACCCAGTACTTC. Its translation: CASSLGTNQETQYF. The rearrangement links TRBV7-9 to TRBJ2-5, with D tentatively TRBD1 (6 bases). There are 14 residues in the CDR3. Trimming took off 5 bases at V and 0 bases at J, with 10 bases between the two ends. Germline values: CDR1 SEHNR, CDR2 FQNEAQ (reference sequence).

The rearrangement uses TRBV12-3 or TRBV12-4 and TRBJ2-7; D call uncertain. CDR3 length equals 12 residues. V was pared by 3 bases and J by 7 bases, with 10 bases between. The CDR3 DNA sequence: TGTGCCAGCAGTTTTGTGCGTAAAGAGCAGTACTTC. The encoded protein is CASSFVRKEQYF.

This chain links TRBV12-5 with TRBJ2-4; no reliable D call. This CDR3 spans 15 amino acids. Trimming shortened V by 1 base and J by 3 bases, and 10 bases separated the two germline ends. Germline assignment: CDR1 LGHNT and CDR2 FRNRAP. The CDR3, as DNA: TGTGCTAGTGGTTTGGACAGTGAAGGCAAAAACATTCAGTACTTC. This encodes CASGLDSEGKNIQYF.

For this clonotype: It may be a read error: a sequence one base away is much more abundant. V usage is TRBV11-1 and J usage is TRBJ2-5, with D possibly being TRBD1 (6 bases). Germline V gives CDR1 SGHAT, CDR2 FQDESV (reference sequence). This CDR3 contains 18 residues. CDR3 protein: CASSLGVDWDISVEAQYF. The CDR3 DNA reads as TGTGCCAGCAGCTTAGGCGTGGATTGGGACATAAGCGTAGAGGCCCAGTACTTC.

This clonotype was recorded many times. The chain links TRBV29-1 to TRBJ2-4; perhaps TRBD1 as D (6 bases). V was clipped by 2 bases and J by 1 base, with 12 bases between them. The CDR3 loop spans 15 amino acids. Germline V gene data show CDR1 as SQVTM and CDR2 as ANQGSEA. The CDR3 spells CSVEILGAAKNIQYF. For the CDR3, the DNA is TGCAGCGTTGAAATCTTGGGGGCCGCCAAAAACATTCAGTACTTC.

This clonotype was counted a few times. At one of its ends the junction is not consistent with the germline gene, which may arise from a read error. The J gene is TRBJ1-1, the V gene TRBV7-9; unclear D gene. The germline gives CDR1 SEHNR, CDR2 FQNEAQ (reference sequence). The CDR3 is 13 amino acids. CDR3 loop: CASSFEGNTEACF. CDR3 coding DNA: TGTGCCAGCAGCTTCGAAGGGAACACTGAAGCTTGCTTT.

There are a few counts of this clonotype. J is TRBJ1-5 and V is TRBV27; D unclear. Germline V lookup: CDR1 MNHEY, CDR2 SMNVEV (reference sequence). The CDR3 loop spans 14 amino acids. V was shortened by 1 base and J by 0 bases, with 4 bases between the two germline ends. DNA for the CDR3: TGTGCCAGCAGTTTATTTAATAGCAATCAGCCCCAGCATTTT. As protein: CASSLFNSNQPQHF.

A word on this clonotype: Relative to the germline gene, one junction end is altered; a read error may explain this. The J gene is TRBJ2-5, the V gene TRBV27, with D unclear. Germline values: CDR1 MNHEY, CDR2 SMNVEV (reference sequence). The CDR3 length is 13 residues. In DNA form, the CDR3 reads TGTGCCAGCAGTTTACCGTCAACGGAGACCCGGTACTTC. This gives the protein CASSLPSTETRYF.

The CDR3 DNA sequence: TGTGCCAGCAGCCTTCGGCAACAGGGAGACGGCTACACCTTC. This sequence encodes CASSLRQQGDGYTF. This chain links TRBV11-3 with TRBJ1-2, with a possible D match to TRBD1 (6 bases). Trimming shortened V by 5 bases and J by 8 bases, and 18 bases separated the two germline ends. CDR3 length: 14 residues. Germline CDR1 reads SGHNT; CDR2 reads YENEEA.

This clonotype was seen at least ten times. This may be a read error: a much more frequent sequence differs by one nucleotide. The chain joins TRBV12-3 or TRBV12-4 to TRBJ2-2; D is unresolved. CDR3 length equals 14 residues. V lost 10 bases, J lost 6 bases, and 18 bases lay in between. The CDR3 protein is CAISPAADAGELFF. The CDR3 DNA follows: TGTGCCATCAGCCCTGCGGCGGACGCCGGGGAGCTGTTTTTT.

This clonotype showed up just a few times. The chain employs TRBV6-1 and TRBJ1-1; unclear D gene. The CDR3 loop spans 17 amino acids. V was shortened by 4 bases and J by 1 base, with 19 bases between the two germline ends. Germline values: CDR1 MNHNS, CDR2 SASEGT. CDR3 DNA sequence: TGTGCCAGCAGTGGAGCCCCGGACCCACCGAGGAACACTGAAGCTTTCTTT. Amino acid sequence: CASSGAPDPPRNTEAFF.